The present TCR beta chain was sequenced within a study of naive and memory T cell subsets. Study-level findings and limits: This RNA-based method may be sensitive to activation-related transcript changes.

An oligonucleotide containing a UMI was ligated to the 3' end of TCR cDNA. Ligated cDNA underwent four rounds of PCR with nested alpha and beta constant region primers and SP2. One entry per CDR3 protein, called by TCRdb with MiXCR from the 5' RACE reads. The table has about 60,000 distinct CDR3 sequences, more than 6% seen once. This clonotype was counted between two and nine times. As yet, its antigen is unknown. This receptor was obtained from a female donor in good health.

The CDR3 coding sequence is TGTGCCAGCAGTGTTAATGAAAAACTGTTTTTT. It encodes CASSVNEKLFF. The chain has TRBV6-6 and TRBJ1-4; the D is unclear. The CDR3 consists of 11 residues. CDR1 and CDR2 (germline): MNHNY, SVGAGI (reference sequence). V dropped 5 bases and J dropped 4 bases, with 2 bases sitting between them.